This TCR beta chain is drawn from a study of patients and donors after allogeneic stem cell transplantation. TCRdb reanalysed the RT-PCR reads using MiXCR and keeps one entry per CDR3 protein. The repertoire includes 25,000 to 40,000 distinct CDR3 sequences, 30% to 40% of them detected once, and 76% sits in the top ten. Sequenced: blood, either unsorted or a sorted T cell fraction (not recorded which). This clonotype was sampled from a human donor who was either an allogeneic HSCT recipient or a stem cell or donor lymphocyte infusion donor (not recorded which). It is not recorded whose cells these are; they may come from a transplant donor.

This chain's CDR3 is CASSQFRDGNGYTF. The CDR3 DNA is TGTGCCAGCAGTCAATTCCGGGACGGCAACGGCTACACCTTC. This chain joins TRBV6-5 and TRBJ1-2, with D possibly being TRBD1 (5 bases). Trimming removed 5 bases from V and 8 bases from J, with 18 bases in between. The CDR3 sequence is 14 residues long. Per germline, CDR1 MNHEY and CDR2 SVGAGI.